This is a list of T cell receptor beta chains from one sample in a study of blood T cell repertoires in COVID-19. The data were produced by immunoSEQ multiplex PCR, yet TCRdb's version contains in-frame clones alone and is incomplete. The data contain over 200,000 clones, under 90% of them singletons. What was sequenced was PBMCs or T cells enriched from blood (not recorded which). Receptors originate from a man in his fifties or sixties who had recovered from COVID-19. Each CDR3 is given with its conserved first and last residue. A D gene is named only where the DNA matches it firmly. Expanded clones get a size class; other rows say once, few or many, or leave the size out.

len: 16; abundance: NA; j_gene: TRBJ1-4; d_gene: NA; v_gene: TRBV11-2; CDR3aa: CASSLRRGSTNEKLFF; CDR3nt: TGTGCCAGCAGCTTACGCAGGGGTTCAACTAATGAAAAACTGTTTTTT
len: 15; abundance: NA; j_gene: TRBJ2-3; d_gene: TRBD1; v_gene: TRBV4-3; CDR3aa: CASSQTLQGADTQYF; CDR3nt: TGCGCCAGCAGCCAAACCTTACAGGGGGCGGATACGCAGTATTTT
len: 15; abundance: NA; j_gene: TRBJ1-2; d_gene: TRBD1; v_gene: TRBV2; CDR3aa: CASSLTGTRNYGYTF; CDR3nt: TGTGCCAGCAGCCTGACAGGGACCCGCAACTATGGCTACACCTTC
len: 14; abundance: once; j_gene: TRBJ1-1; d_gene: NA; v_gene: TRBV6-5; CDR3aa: CASSQTALNTEAFF; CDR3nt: TGTGCCAGCAGTCAGACAGCTTTGAACACTGAAGCTTTCTTT
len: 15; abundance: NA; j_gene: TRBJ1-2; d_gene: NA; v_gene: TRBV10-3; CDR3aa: CAISPGPLTNYGYTF; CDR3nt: TGTGCCATCAGTCCAGGGCCCCTTACTAACTATGGCTACACCTTC
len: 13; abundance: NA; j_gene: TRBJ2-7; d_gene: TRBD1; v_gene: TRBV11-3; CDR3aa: CASSLQGAREQYF; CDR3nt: TGTGCCAGCAGCTTACAGGGGGCACGCGAGCAGTACTTC
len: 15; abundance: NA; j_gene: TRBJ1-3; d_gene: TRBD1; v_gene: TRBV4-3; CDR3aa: CASSQSTGAGNTIYF; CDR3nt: TGCGCCAGCAGCCAATCGACAGGGGCTGGAAACACCATATATTTT
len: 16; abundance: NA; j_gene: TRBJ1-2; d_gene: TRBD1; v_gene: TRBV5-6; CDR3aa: CASSLVPGQGIYGYTF; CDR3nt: TGTGCCAGCAGCTTAGTGCCGGGACAGGGAATTTATGGCTACACCTTC
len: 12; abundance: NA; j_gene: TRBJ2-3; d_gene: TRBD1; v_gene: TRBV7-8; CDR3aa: CASSRTGWTQYF; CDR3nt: TGTGCCAGCAGCCGGACAGGGTGGACGCAGTATTTT
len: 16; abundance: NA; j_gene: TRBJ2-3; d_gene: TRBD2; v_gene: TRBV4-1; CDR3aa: CASSQDASGGTDTQYF; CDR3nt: TGCGCCAGCAGCCAAGACGCCAGCGGGGGCACAGATACGCAGTATTTT
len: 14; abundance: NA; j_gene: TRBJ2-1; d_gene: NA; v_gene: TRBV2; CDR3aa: CASSDIGREGEQFF; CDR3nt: TGTGCCAGCAGTGACATCGGAAGAGAGGGTGAGCAGTTCTTC
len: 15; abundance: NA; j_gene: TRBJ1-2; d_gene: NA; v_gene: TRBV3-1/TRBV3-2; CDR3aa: CASSQDPASGYGYTF; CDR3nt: TGTGCCAGCAGCCAAGATCCGGCGTCGGGCTATGGCTACACCTTC
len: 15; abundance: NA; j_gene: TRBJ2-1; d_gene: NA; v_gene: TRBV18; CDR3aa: CASSPSDSYYNEQFF; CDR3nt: TGTGCCAGCTCCCCTTCCGACAGTTACTACAATGAGCAGTTCTTC
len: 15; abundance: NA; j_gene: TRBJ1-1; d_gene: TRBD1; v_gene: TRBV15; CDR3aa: CATSRSQTGGTEAFF; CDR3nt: TGTGCCACCAGCAGAAGCCAGACAGGGGGCACTGAAGCTTTCTTT
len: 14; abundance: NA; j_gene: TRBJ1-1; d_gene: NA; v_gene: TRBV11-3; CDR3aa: CASSSGQPGTEAFF; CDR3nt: TGTGCCAGCAGCTCGGGACAACCAGGGACTGAAGCTTTCTTT
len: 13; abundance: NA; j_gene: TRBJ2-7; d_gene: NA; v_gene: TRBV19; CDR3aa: CASSIDHNYEQYF; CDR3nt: TGTGCCAGTAGTATAGATCACAATTACGAGCAGTACTTC
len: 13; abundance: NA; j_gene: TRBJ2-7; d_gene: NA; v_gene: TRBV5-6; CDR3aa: CASSFRGSYEQYF; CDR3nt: TGTGCCAGCAGCTTTCGGGGCTCCTACGAGCAGTACTTC
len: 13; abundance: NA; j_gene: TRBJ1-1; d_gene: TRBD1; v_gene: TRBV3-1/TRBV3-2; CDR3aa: CASSAGGNTEAFF; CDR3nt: TGTGCCAGCAGCGCAGGGGGGAACACTGAAGCTTTCTTT
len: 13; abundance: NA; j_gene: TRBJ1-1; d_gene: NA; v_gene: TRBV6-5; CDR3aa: CASRGFANTEAFF; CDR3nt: TGTGCCTCCCGCGGATTTGCGAACACTGAAGCTTTCTTT
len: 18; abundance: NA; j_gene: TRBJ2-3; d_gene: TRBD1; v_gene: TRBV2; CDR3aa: CASSPSLWDRGATDTQYF; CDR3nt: TGTGCCAGCAGCCCCTCTCTTTGGGACAGGGGAGCAACAGATACGCAGTATTTT
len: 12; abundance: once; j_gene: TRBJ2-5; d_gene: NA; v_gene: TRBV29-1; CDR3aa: CSVEPLEETQYF; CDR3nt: TGCAGCGTGGAGCCCCTCGAAGAGACCCAGTACTTC
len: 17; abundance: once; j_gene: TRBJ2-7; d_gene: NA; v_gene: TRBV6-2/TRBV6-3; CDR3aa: CASSYSISDRSKYEQYF; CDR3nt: TGTGCCAGCAGTTACTCGATATCCGACAGGTCGAAATACGAGCAGTACTTC
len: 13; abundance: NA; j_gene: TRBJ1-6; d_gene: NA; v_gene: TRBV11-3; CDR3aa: CASSRTRGSPLHF; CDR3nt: TGTGCCAGCAGCCGAACCCGGGGTTCACCCCTCCACTTT